Shown below are 3 T cell receptor beta chains from a single sample sequenced in a study of T cells after yellow fever vaccination. Via MiXCR, TCRdb re-called the 5' RACE reads, giving one row per CDR3 protein. The sample includes 310,000 or so distinct CDR3 sequences, 6.5% to 8.5% seen only once; the top ten take 15% to 20%. The input for sequencing was PBMCs, taken approximately 40 days after the first yellow fever vaccination. The receptors were sampled from a man between 18 and 35 years old who received the YFV17D yellow fever vaccine.

The rearrangement links TRBV10-2 to TRBJ1-2, with TRBD1 as a possible D gene (6 bases). This CDR3 has 14 residues. Trimming shortened V by 0 bases and J by 8 bases, and 13 bases separated the two germline ends. Germline V gene lookup returns CDR1 WSHSY and CDR2 SAAADI. The CDR3: CASSESRQGLGYTF. In nucleotides, the CDR3 is TGCGCCAGCAGTGAGTCGAGGCAGGGGCTCGGCTACACCTTC.

The CDR3 bases are TGTGCCAGCAGCCCCAGGGACAGGGATAATGAGCAGTTCTTC. Residues: CASSPRDRDNEQFF. The chain employs TRBV12-3 or TRBV12-4 and TRBJ2-1; TRBD1 matches 9 bases. The CDR3 length is 14 residues. The V and J ends lost 6 bases and 7 bases, in that order; junction bases with no gene match: 7.

For the CDR3, the DNA is TGTGCCAGCAGGCAGGGGATAAAGACCCAGTACTTC. It translates to CASRQGIKTQYF. This chain joins TRBV28 and TRBJ2-5, with D tentatively TRBD1 (6 bases). The ends were cut back, 6 bases at V and 6 bases at J, with 11 bases in the middle. This CDR3 is 12 amino acids long. CDR1 is MDHEN and CDR2 is SYDVKM in the germline V gene.